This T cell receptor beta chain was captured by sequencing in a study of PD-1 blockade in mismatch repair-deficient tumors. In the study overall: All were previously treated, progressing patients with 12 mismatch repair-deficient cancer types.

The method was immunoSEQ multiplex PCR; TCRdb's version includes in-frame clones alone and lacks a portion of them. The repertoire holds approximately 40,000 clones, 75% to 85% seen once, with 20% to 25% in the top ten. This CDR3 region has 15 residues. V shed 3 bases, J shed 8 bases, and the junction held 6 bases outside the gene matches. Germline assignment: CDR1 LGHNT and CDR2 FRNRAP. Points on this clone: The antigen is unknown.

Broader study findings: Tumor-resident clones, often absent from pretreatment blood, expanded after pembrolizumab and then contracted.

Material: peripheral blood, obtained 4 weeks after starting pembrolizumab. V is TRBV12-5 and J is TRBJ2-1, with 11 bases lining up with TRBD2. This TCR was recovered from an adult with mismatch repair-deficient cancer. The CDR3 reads CASGLSSGGFDEQFF. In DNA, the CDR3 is TGTGCTAGTGGTTTATCTAGCGGGGGGTTCGATGAGCAGTTCTTC.